This is a list of T cell receptor beta chains from one sample in a study of blood T cell repertoires in COVID-19. The protocol was immunoSEQ multiplex PCR, while the TCRdb copy is restricted to in-frame clones and leaves out a portion. The sample records roughly 410,000 clones, more than 70% being singletons. The sequenced sample was peripheral blood. The receptor set was obtained from a man between 40 and 49 years old with acute or convalescent COVID-19. The CDR3 runs from the conserved cysteine through the conserved F or W. A D gene is named only where the DNA matches it firmly.

cdr3_nt cdr3_aa j_call v_call d_call
TGTGCCAGCTCACCCCGGGACAGGGAGGCCGAGCAGTACTTC CASSPRDREAEQYF TRBJ2-7 TRBV18 TRBD1
TGTGCCAGCAGTCGGCAGGGTACCGGGGAGCTGTTTTTT CASSRQGTGELFF TRBJ2-2 TRBV27 -
TGTGCCAGCAGCTCGACTAGCGGGAGGGCCCGGATCTACAATGAGCAGTTCTTC CASSSTSGRARIYNEQFF TRBJ2-1 TRBV5-4 TRBD2
TGTGCCAGCGGGCGGGACAGGGGAGGAGATACGCAGTATTTT CASGRDRGGDTQYF TRBJ2-3 TRBV6-5 TRBD1
TGTGCCAGCAGCTTAGGCGGGAGAGGGAACACTGAAGCTTTCTTT CASSLGGRGNTEAFF TRBJ1-1 TRBV7-9 -
TGTGCCAGCAGTGTGCTAGCGTGGAATGAGCAGTTCTTC CASSVLAWNEQFF TRBJ2-1 TRBV25-1 -
TGTGCCAGCAGCCAAACCGACAGGGCCAGGGTCGGGCACGAGCAGTACTTC CASSQTDRARVGHEQYF TRBJ2-7 TRBV7-9 TRBD1
TGTGCCAGCAGCTCCGACTTCTTTGGGAGACGCTCCTACAATGAGCAGTTCTTC CASSSDFFGRRSYNEQFF TRBJ2-1 TRBV7-2 -
TGTGCCAGCAGTTTATTGGTCCCCCATGGGAGGAATAATTCACCCCTCCACTTT CASSLLVPHGRNNSPLHF TRBJ1-6 TRBV27 -
TGTGCCAGCAGTTTAGATACTTACATTCAGTACTTC CASSLDTYIQYF TRBJ2-4 TRBV12-3/TRBV12-4 -
TGTGCCAGCAGTCCTACCGGTCCCGGTGGCACTGAAGCTTTCTTT CASSPTGPGGTEAFF TRBJ1-1 TRBV14 -
TGTGCCAGCAGCTTAGACGGGGGGAAAACCTACGAGCAGTACTTC CASSLDGGKTYEQYF TRBJ2-7 TRBV7-2 TRBD2
TGTGCCAGCAGCTTCGGCGGAGCCCGAAATACGCAGTATTTT CASSFGGARNTQYF TRBJ2-3 TRBV11-1 -
TGCGCCAGCAGCCAACTGGGACTAGCGGACAATGAGCAGTTCTTC CASSQLGLADNEQFF TRBJ2-1 TRBV4-1 TRBD2
TGTGCCACCAGCAGGACAGGACTAGCGGGTCACGAGCAGTTCTTC CATSRTGLAGHEQFF TRBJ2-1 TRBV15 TRBD2
TGTGCCAGCAATACCCCGACAGGGGCCACCTATGGCTACACCTTC CASNTPTGATYGYTF TRBJ1-2 TRBV6-6 TRBD1
TGTGCCAGCAGCACGGACAGGCACGGCTACACCTTC CASSTDRHGYTF TRBJ1-2 TRBV7-9 TRBD1
TGCGCCAGCAGCCCGGTACCCGTCACCTACGAGCAGTACTTC CASSPVPVTYEQYF TRBJ2-7 TRBV5-1 -
TGTGCCAGCAGCTTAGGCCCCTTAGGACAGGGTAATAATTCACCCCTCCACTTT CASSLGPLGQGNNSPLHF TRBJ1-6 TRBV7-2 TRBD1
TGTGCCAGCAGCAGAACAGGGGGTATTCAGCCCCAGCATTTT CASSRTGGIQPQHF TRBJ1-5 TRBV28 TRBD1
TGTGCCAGCAGCGCTGACAGCTCAAAGAACTATGGCTACACCTTC CASSADSSKNYGYTF TRBJ1-2 TRBV11-2 -
TGTGCCAGCAGCTCCATCGGACTAGCGGGAGGGCGATTCGACACCGGGGAGCTGTTTTTT CASSSIGLAGGRFDTGELFF TRBJ2-2 TRBV7-3 TRBD2
TGTGCCAGCAGTTTGACTAGCGGGATAACCTACGAGCAGTACTTC CASSLTSGITYEQYF TRBJ2-7 TRBV28 TRBD2
TGTGCCAGCACGGACGCAGGGGGACCCTATAGCAATCAGCCCCAGCATTTT CASTDAGGPYSNQPQHF TRBJ1-5 TRBV7-9 TRBD1
TGTGCCAGCAGCTTAGCTTATTTGGTCTCGGGACAGGGGGCGGATACGCAGTATTTT CASSLAYLVSGQGADTQYF TRBJ2-3 TRBV11-2 TRBD1
TGTGCCAGCAGGGGTAGCGGGCTCAACGAGCAGTACTTC CASRGSGLNEQYF TRBJ2-7 TRBV27 TRBD2
TGTGCCTGGAGCGCCACTAGGTACAATGAGCAGTTCTTC CAWSATRYNEQFF TRBJ2-1 TRBV30 -
TGTGCCAGCAGCGCAGGGACAGACGGTGGAAAACTGTTTTTT CASSAGTDGGKLFF TRBJ1-4 TRBV5-4 TRBD1
TGCAGTGCTAGTTCGCCAGGGGAGTACGAGCAGTACTTC CSASSPGEYEQYF TRBJ2-7 TRBV20-1 -